The 20 T cell receptor beta chains in this list originate from one sample, sequenced in a study of control samples from healthy donors and cancer patients. The method was immunoSEQ multiplex PCR; TCRdb's version includes in-frame clones alone and lacks a portion of them. This sample has roughly 140,000 clones, with roughly nine tenths found just once. The sequenced sample consisted of blood. The source of these receptors is a man aged 25-45 years in good health.

The V gene is TRBV7-2, the J gene TRBJ1-1; 8 bases map to TRBD1. Trimming cost V 5 bases and J 0 bases; bases outside gene matches: 8. The CDR3 has 16 residues. From germline, CDR1 is SGHTA and CDR2 FQGNSA. The CDR3 DNA sequence: TGTGCCAGCAGCGCAAACAGGGGGGGGCTGAACACTGAAGCTTTCTTT. It translates to CASSANRGGLNTEAFF.

The V gene is TRBV9, the J gene TRBJ2-2; D not certain. Trimming removed 4 bases at V and 5 bases at J, with 12 bases between. Germline V lookup: CDR1 SGDLS, CDR2 YYNGEE. This CDR3 has 14 residues. The CDR3 DNA follows: TGTGCCAGCAGCCTGTTTCGCGAAACCGGGGAGCTGTTTTTT. Translation gives CASSLFRETGELFF.

The CDR3 coding sequence is TGCAGTGGTCAGGCTCTGGAGACCCAGTACTTC. As protein: CSGQALETQYF. J is TRBJ2-5 and V is TRBV20-1; D is unresolved. Trimming cost V 7 bases and J 5 bases, with 11 bases left between them. The CDR3 runs to 11 residues. Germline-derived CDR1 and CDR2 are DFQATT and SNEGSKA (reference sequence).

The V and J genes are TRBV5-6 and TRBJ1-1, with 10 bases identical to TRBD1. The CDR3 contains 16 residues. The trim removed 4 bases at V and 0 bases at J, leaving 6 bases unmatched. CDR1 and CDR2 from the germline V gene are SGHDT and YYEEEE. The CDR3, as DNA: TGTGCCAGCAGCCCTGGGACAGGGGACATGAACACTGAAGCTTTCTTT. The encoded protein is CASSPGTGDMNTEAFF. Filled out from reference TRBV5-6 and TRBJ1-1, the complete variable domain reads DAGVTQSPTHLIKTRGQQVTLRCSPKSGHDTVSWYQQALGQGPQFIFQYYEEEERQRGNFPDRFSGHQFPNYSSELNVNALLLGDSALYLCASSPGTGDMNTEAFFGQGTRLTVV.

The chain couples TRBV6-5 to TRBJ1-2, with D perhaps TRBD1 (6 bases). Between the trimmed V and J ends, which lost 6 bases and 14 bases, there was a span of 22 bases. This CDR3 is 13 amino acids long. From germline, CDR1 is MNHEY and CDR2 SVGAGI. As DNA, the CDR3 is TGTGCCAGCAGCCCGGCAGGGGTCGACGCCGGGACCTTC. It yields the protein CASSPAGVDAGTF.

This clone turned up a few times. This chain uses TRBV6-6 with TRBJ2-7; D may match TRBD1 or TRBD2 (7 bases each). This CDR3 has 14 amino acids. CDR1 and CDR2 (germline): MNHNY, SVGAGI (reference sequence). V was clipped by 8 bases and J by 2 bases, with 16 bases between them. In nucleotides, the CDR3 is TGTGCCAGCCGACAGCGGGACAGTACCTACGAGCAGTACTTC. Translation gives CASRQRDSTYEQYF.

J is TRBJ1-4 and V is TRBV24-1; 7 nucleotides align to TRBD1. The germline V gene encodes CDR1 KGHDR and CDR2 SFDVKD. Trimming took 5 bases from V and 2 from J; bases not matched to a gene: 10. The length of the CDR3 is 17 residues. The DNA for the CDR3 is TGTGCCACCAGTGGGAGACAGGGCGCGGGGACTAATGAAAAACTGTTTTTT. This translates into CATSGRQGAGTNEKLFF.

The genes are TRBV24-1 and TRBJ1-5; TRBD1 matches 9 bases. Germline assignment: CDR1 KGHDR and CDR2 SFDVKD. The CDR3 is 16 amino acids. Trimming took 4 bases from V and 2 from J; bases not matched to a gene: 5. DNA for the CDR3: TGTGCCACCAGTGAAACAGGGGGCAGCGGCAATCAGCCCCAGCATTTT. This gives the protein CATSETGGSGNQPQHF.

In its sample, this clone was seen once. V usage is TRBV15 and J usage is TRBJ1-5; D uncertain. Trimming took off 0 bases at V and 0 bases at J, with 9 bases between the two ends. The length of the CDR3 is 16 residues. Germline V CDR1 and CDR2: LNHNV, YYDKDF (reference sequence). CDR3: CATSREADLSNQPQHF. Written as DNA, the CDR3 is TGTGCCACCAGCAGAGAAGCAGACCTTAGCAATCAGCCCCAGCATTTT.

This clone showed up just once. V and J are TRBV19 and TRBJ2-7; TRBD1 aligns across 9 bases. The CDR3 spans 15 residues. Germline V CDR1 and CDR2: LNHDA, SQIVND (reference sequence). The V segment lost 3 bases and the J segment 7 bases; nucleotides outside the gene matches: 10. CDR3 DNA: TGTGCCAGTAGTATGAGGTTGGACAGGGGAGGAGAGCAGTACTTC. This codes for CASSMRLDRGGEQYF.

The J gene is TRBJ2-7, the V gene TRBV27; 9 positions match TRBD2. The junction had 6 bases not matched to a gene; V was cut back by 1 base and J by 5 bases. From germline, CDR1 is MNHEY and CDR2 SMNVEV (reference sequence). CDR3 length: 15 amino acids. The CDR3 protein is CASSLWTSVPHEQYF. CDR3 DNA sequence: TGTGCCAGCAGTTTATGGACTAGCGTTCCCCACGAGCAGTACTTC.

This chain joins TRBV25-1 and TRBJ1-1, with a weak D call TRBD1 (6 bases). Germline V lookup: CDR1 MGHDK, CDR2 SYGVNS. Trimming took 7 bases from V and 4 from J, leaving 19 bases between them. The length of the CDR3 is 15 residues. CDR3 sequence: CASISGGAVGTEAFF. CDR3 coding DNA: TGTGCCAGCATCTCTGGGGGGGCCGTAGGCACTGAAGCTTTCTTT. Full variable domain (missing parts from reference TRBV25-1 and TRBJ1-1): EADIYQTPRYLVIGTGKKITLECSQTMGHDKMYWYQQDPGMELHLIHYSYGVNSTEKGDLSSESTVSRIRTEHFPLTLESARPSHTSQYLCASISGGAVGTEAFFGQGTRLTVV.

The V call is TRBV24-1, the J call TRBJ1-2; perhaps TRBD1 as D (6 bases). The germline V gene has CDR1 KGHDR and CDR2 SFDVKD. This CDR3 comprises 13 residues. Deletions cut 4 bases from V and 7 bases from J, with 12 bases between. The CDR3 DNA is TGTGCCACCAGTGACTGGGGGCCTGGTGGCTACACCTTC. Residues: CATSDWGPGGYTF.

V gene TRBV3-1 (or the pseudogene TRBV3-2) combines with J gene TRBJ2-2; no firm D call. Deletions cut 6 bases from V and 5 bases from J, with 13 bases between. CDR1 and CDR2 from the germline V gene are LGHDT and YNNKEL (reference sequence). The CDR3 extends over 14 amino acids. The CDR3 DNA reads TGTGCCAGCAGACCTACCCGTATGACCGGGGAGCTGTTTTTT. Protein sequence: CASRPTRMTGELFF.

This chain connects TRBV24-1 to TRBJ2-3; D assignment may be TRBD1 or TRBD2 (5 bases each). V was trimmed by 1 base and J by 6 bases, leaving 10 bases between them. The CDR3 has 14 residues. Germline lookup yields CDR1 KGHDR and CDR2 SFDVKD. The CDR3 DNA follows: TGTGCCACCAGTGATTTTTACGGGGCCGATACGCAGTATTTT. This encodes CATSDFYGADTQYF.

J is TRBJ2-3 and V is TRBV6-2 or TRBV6-3; D is ambiguous. The germline CDR1 and CDR2 sequences are MNHEY and SVGEGT. V was trimmed by 4 bases and J by 6 bases, leaving 14 bases between them. This CDR3 has 14 amino acids. This chain's CDR3 is CASSSPQDGDTQYF. Written as DNA, the CDR3 is TGTGCCAGCAGTTCGCCCCAGGATGGGGATACGCAGTATTTT.

V gene TRBV6-6 combines with J gene TRBJ2-5; no reliable D call. Per germline, CDR1 MNHNY and CDR2 SVGAGI (reference sequence). V dropped 7 bases and J dropped 1 base, with 13 bases sitting between them. The CDR3 extends over 14 amino acids. This chain's CDR3 is CASIQPGPQETQYF. The CDR3 DNA is TGTGCCAGCATCCAACCCGGGCCCCAAGAGACCCAGTACTTC.

This chain connects TRBV27 to TRBJ2-1; D may be TRBD1 (5 bases). This CDR3 has 15 amino acids. Germline lookup yields CDR1 MNHEY and CDR2 SMNVEV (reference sequence). V was shortened by 4 bases and J by 0 bases, with 10 bases between the two germline ends. The CDR3 protein is CASSSKTASYNEQFF. DNA for the CDR3: TGTGCCAGCAGTTCCAAGACAGCCTCCTACAATGAGCAGTTCTTC.

This rearrangement joins TRBV5-4 to TRBJ2-6; D remains unclear. This CDR3 region has 15 residues. With 2 bases removed from V and 1 base from J, the gap between germline ends came to 7 bases. Looked up from germline, CDR1 is SGHNT and CDR2 is YYREEE (reference sequence). The CDR3 region has the DNA TGTGCCAGCAGCTTTGGGTGGTCTGGGGCCAACGTCCTGACTTTC. Protein sequence: CASSFGWSGANVLTF.

The genes are TRBV5-1 and TRBJ1-4; no clear D. The germline gives CDR1 SGHRS, CDR2 YFSETQ. V lost 4 bases to trimming and J lost 0 bases, with 10 bases between them. The CDR3 spans 15 residues. The CDR3 loop reads CASSLTVATNEKLFF. For the CDR3, the DNA is TGCGCCAGCAGCCTGACCGTTGCAACTAATGAAAAACTGTTTTTT.